This entry describes one TCR beta chain. The CDR3 end is not reached by the read, which stops 3 residues before it; the germline J gene fills it in. This sample is drawn from a study of T cells in women clearing cervical HPV infection. Repertoires were generated with immunoSEQ multiplex PCR, while TCRdb's copy carries only in-frame clones and drops some. Its table lists about 39,000 clones. Each participant carried one incident cervical HPV16 infection only. The V gene end was trimmed by 4 bases and the J gene end by 5 bases; junction bases not matched to a gene: 6. There are 14 residues in the CDR3. The germline V gene encodes CDR1 SGHVS and CDR2 FNYEAQ.

V is TRBV7-6 and J is TRBJ1-1, with 8 nucleotides matching TRBD1. The sequencing input was blood buffy coat. This clonotype was sampled from a woman between 18 and 75 years old with a cervical HPV16 infection that either progressed to CIN3+ or cleared (not recorded which). Partial CDR3 DNA: TGTGCCAGCAGCTACGGACAGGGAGAGACTGAA. Its protein product is CASSYGQGETE. The complete CDR3 reads CASSYGQGETEAFF.